The next 7 T cell receptor beta chains were all read from a single sample in a study of blood T cell repertoires in COVID-19. The protocol was immunoSEQ multiplex PCR, while the TCRdb copy is restricted to in-frame clones and leaves out a portion. The table has about 80,000 clones, 82% seen once; the top ten hold under 35%. Sequencing was performed on peripheral blood. These receptors were collected from a human donor in a cohort sampled during active COVID-19.

The chain employs TRBV29-1 and TRBJ2-1; D may be TRBD2 (6 bases). The CDR3 runs 10 residues. Germline V gives CDR1 SQVTM, CDR2 ANQGSEA. V was cut by 8 bases and J by 11 bases, with 13 bases left in between. In nucleotides, the CDR3 is TGCAGCTCCACGGGGGAGAAGCAGTTCTTC. As protein: CSSTGEKQFF.

V and J are TRBV7-9 and TRBJ2-1, with 8 bases matching TRBD2. Germline CDR1 and CDR2: SEHNR and FQNEAQ (reference sequence). The trim removed 5 bases at V and 3 bases at J, leaving 9 bases unmatched. CDR3 length equals 16 residues. The CDR3 loop is CASSPGAGVNYNEQFF. In DNA form, the CDR3 reads TGTGCCAGCAGCCCCGGAGCGGGGGTAAACTACAATGAGCAGTTCTTC.

This chain uses TRBV7-2 with TRBJ1-3; the D gene is possibly TRBD1 (6 bases). CDR3 length equals 15 residues. V lost 5 bases and J lost 1, with 12 bases in between. Per the germline V gene, CDR1 is SGHTA and CDR2 is FQGNSA. The CDR3 region has the DNA TGTGCCAGCAGCAGACAGGTTCTGTCTGGAAACACCATATATTTT. Its translation: CASSRQVLSGNTIYF.

This sequence joins TRBV7-3 and TRBJ2-7; 16 bases are a match to TRBD2. Germline CDR1 SGHTA, CDR2 FQGTGA. Germline trimming cut 5 bases from V and 3 bases from J; bases unmatched to any gene: 10. The CDR3 is 18 amino acids. The CDR3 DNA reads TGTGCCAGCAGCGCTGGGACTAGCGGGGGGGCCGAGTTCTACGAGCAGTACTTC. This encodes CASSAGTSGGAEFYEQYF.

The rearrangement joins TRBV29-1 to TRBJ2-5; D is uncertain. Trimming removed 0 bases at V and 2 bases at J, with 7 bases between. This CDR3 is 13 amino acids long. CDR1 is SQVTM and CDR2 is ANQGSEA in the germline V gene. The CDR3 nucleotides are TGCAGCGTTGAAGAGGTCCTACAAGAGACCCAGTACTTC. As protein: CSVEEVLQETQYF.

This clone was counted once. CDR3 residues: CASSPTGGLDYGYTF. The CDR3 bases are TGTGCCAGCAGCCCCACAGGGGGATTGGACTATGGCTACACCTTC. This chain connects TRBV6-5 to TRBJ1-2; 8 nucleotides align to TRBD1. The CDR3 spans 15 residues. Trimming at V came to 6 bases and at J to 3 bases, leaving 9 bases not matched to a gene. Per germline, CDR1 MNHEY and CDR2 SVGAGI.

The CDR3 DNA sequence: TGCGCCAGCAGCTGGCGGGGGGGGTCGTGGGAGCAGTACTTC. Its translation is CASSWRGGSWEQYF. The chain links TRBV5-1 to TRBJ2-7; TRBD2 matches 9 bases. In germline, CDR1 is SGHRS, CDR2 YFSETQ. The CDR3 covers 14 residues. V dropped 3 bases and J dropped 7; count of bases not matched to a gene: 8. The full variable domain, with the rest looked up from reference TRBV5-1 and TRBJ2-7, is KAGVTQTPRYLIKTRGQQVTLSCSPISGHRSVSWYQQTPGQGLQFLFEYFSETQRNKGNFPGRFSGRQFSNSRSEMNVSTLELGDSALYLCASSWRGGSWEQYFGPGTRLTVT.